One and the same sample provided the 23 T cell receptor beta chains below, sequenced in a study of blood T cell repertoires in COVID-19 (TCRdb year 2020). The library was obtained by the immunoSEQ multiplex PCR assay. The clones in this table, taken by TCRdb from immuneACCESS, are in-frame only. Not every clone is retained; where verified, under half of the shortfall comes from an unresolved V gene, and the cause of the rest is unknown. This sample lists about 80,000 clones; about 88% were detected once. The leading ten clones occupy approximately 12% of the sample. Material for sequencing was peripheral blood. The receptors here all came from a man between 65 and 79 years old with active or convalescent COVID-19.

This clone came up once. This chain uses TRBV25-1 with TRBJ2-7; 10 nucleotides match TRBD1. With V trimmed by 4 bases and J by 0 bases, 3 bases remained unmatched. The CDR3 loop spans 15 amino acids. Germline V gene data show CDR1 as MGHDK and CDR2 as SYGVNS. In DNA, the CDR3 is TGTGCCAGCAGTGCGGGACAGGGGCACTCCTACGAGCAGTACTTC. Amino acids: CASSAGQGHSYEQYF.

The CDR3 region is CASSQTGTEAFF. CDR3 in DNA: TGTGCCAGCAGCCAGACAGGCACTGAAGCTTTCTTT. The chain links TRBV28 to TRBJ1-1, with D possibly TRBD1 on 6 matching bases. Germline CDR1 is MDHEN and CDR2 is SYDVKM. The CDR3 covers 12 residues. V lost 6 bases to trimming and J lost 4 bases, with 9 bases between them.

The V gene is TRBV5-6, the J gene TRBJ1-2; 10 nucleotides line up with TRBD1. Per germline, CDR1 SGHDT and CDR2 YYEEEE. V shed 4 bases and J 6 bases; nucleotides not matched to a gene: 6. CDR3 size: 14 residues. The CDR3 bases are TGTGCCAGCAGCATGCGACAGGGGGCGGATGGCTACACCTTC. This gives the protein CASSMRQGADGYTF. Full variable domain (remainder filled in from reference TRBV5-6 and TRBJ1-2): DAGVTQSPTHLIKTRGQQVTLRCSPKSGHDTVSWYQQALGQGPQFIFQYYEEEERQRGNFPDRFSGHQFPNYSSELNVNALLLGDSALYLCASSMRQGADGYTFGSGTRLTVV.

The rearrangement joins TRBV28 to TRBJ1-4, with TRBD1 matching over 8 bases. The CDR3 runs to 13 residues. Germline V CDR1 and CDR2: MDHEN, SYDVKM. V gave up 10 bases and J gave up 5 bases; unmatched junction bases: 6. DNA of the CDR3: TGTGCCATCCGGACAGGGCGGAATGAAAAACTGTTTTTT. As protein: CAIRTGRNEKLFF.

This rearrangement joins TRBV5-1 to TRBJ2-2; D gene ambiguous. Germline loops: CDR1 SGHRS, CDR2 YFSETQ. V was clipped by 0 bases and J by 7 bases, with 10 bases between them. The CDR3 loop spans 14 amino acids. Here the CDR3 DNA reads TGCGCCAGCAGCTTGGGGAGACCGAACGGGGAGCTGTTTTTT. It specifies CASSLGRPNGELFF.

The rearrangement joins TRBV19 to TRBJ1-5; 7 bases align to TRBD1. The V and J ends lost 11 bases and 5 bases, in that order; junction bases with no gene match: 12. The CDR3 extends over 14 amino acids. Germline V gene data show CDR1 as LNHDA and CDR2 as SQIVND (reference sequence). The CDR3 loop reads CAGETGLTYQPQHF. The DNA for the CDR3 is TGTGCCGGGGAGACAGGGCTAACTTATCAGCCCCAGCATTTT.

This clone was seen only once. J is TRBJ1-2 and V is TRBV27, with 7 bases aligning to TRBD1. Germline CDR1 MNHEY, CDR2 SMNVEV (reference sequence). The CDR3 covers 13 residues. V was clipped by 6 bases and J by 8 bases; unmatched bases: 9. As DNA, the CDR3 is TGTGCCAGCAGCCCGACAGGGATCGGAGGCTACACCTTC. It specifies CASSPTGIGGYTF.

This clone was observed a handful of times. The chain uses TRBV7-6 and TRBJ2-1, with 7 bases fitting TRBD2. The CDR3 runs 13 residues. Germline loops: CDR1 SGHVS, CDR2 FNYEAQ. V lost 1 base to trimming and J lost 14 bases; unmatched junction nucleotides: 8. CDR3 DNA sequence: TGTGCCAGCAGCTTAGGGTCAGGACTAGATAAGTTCTTC. This sequence encodes CASSLGSGLDKFF.

The chain carries TRBV5-6 and TRBJ2-5; D remains unclear. The V gene's germline CDR1 is SGHDT and CDR2 YYEEEE. V was cut by 0 bases and J by 4 bases, with 16 bases left in between. This CDR3 comprises 16 residues. CDR3 sequence (DNA): TGTGCCAGCAGCTTGGCGTCCAGTCCGCCAGGAGAGACCCAGTACTTC. Protein product: CASSLASSPPGETQYF.

The J gene is TRBJ1-2, the V gene TRBV27; 9 nucleotides line up with TRBD1. V lost 6 bases to trimming and J lost 3 bases; unmatched junction nucleotides: 8. Germline values: CDR1 MNHEY, CDR2 SMNVEV (reference sequence). This CDR3 has 15 residues. Here the CDR3 DNA reads TGTGCCAGCAGCCGGAACGGACAGGGGTACTATGGCTACACCTTC. This sequence encodes CASSRNGQGYYGYTF.

The rearrangement uses TRBV5-4 and TRBJ1-1, with 10 positions matching TRBD1. The CDR3 spans 13 residues. Per the germline V gene, CDR1 is SGHNT and CDR2 is YYREEE (reference sequence). V lost 3 bases and J lost 6; bases outside the gene matches: 2. CDR3 in DNA: TGTGCCAGCAGCTGGGACAGGGGTTCTGAAGCTTTCTTT. The encoded protein is CASSWDRGSEAFF.

The chain recombines TRBV27 with TRBJ1-5; TRBD1 might be the D (5 bases). The V and J ends lost 6 bases and 0 bases respectively, with 15 bases between them. The germline V gene has CDR1 MNHEY and CDR2 SMNVEV (reference sequence). The CDR3 is 16 amino acids. In DNA, the CDR3 is TGTGCCAGCAGGGGGGACGGGAGTTATAGCAATCAGCCCCAGCATTTT. Residues: CASRGDGSYSNQPQHF.

The rearrangement joins TRBV5-1 to TRBJ1-1; D is perhaps TRBD1 (5 bases). V was shortened by 7 bases and J by 0 bases, with 10 bases between the two germline ends. The CDR3 sequence is 13 residues long. In germline, CDR1 is SGHRS, CDR2 YFSETQ. CDR3 sequence reads: CASAEGVNTEAFF. The DNA of the CDR3 is TGCGCCAGCGCCGAAGGGGTGAACACTGAAGCTTTCTTT.

The chain carries TRBV2 and TRBJ1-1; D unresolved. There are 14 residues in the CDR3. Trimming took off 8 bases at V and 0 bases at J, with 13 bases between the two ends. CDR1 is SNHLY, CDR2 FYNNEI, per germline. The CDR3 DNA sequence: TGTGCCAGCCGAGTGACACAGTTGAACACTGAAGCTTTCTTT. It translates to CASRVTQLNTEAFF.

V gene TRBV5-1 combines with J gene TRBJ2-2; 8 bases match TRBD2. Germline lookup yields CDR1 SGHRS and CDR2 YFSETQ. This CDR3 has 18 amino acids. V shed 0 bases and J 2 bases; nucleotides not matched to a gene: 9. CDR3 sequence reads: CASSLVVGAGENTGELFF. The CDR3 region has the DNA TGCGCCAGCAGCTTGGTCGTAGGAGCGGGAGAAAACACCGGGGAGCTGTTTTTT.

This clone turned up a few times. The J gene is TRBJ2-7, the V gene TRBV6-5; D may be TRBD2 (5 bases). V dropped 6 bases and J dropped 0 bases, with 15 bases sitting between them. The CDR3 has 15 amino acids. Per germline, CDR1 MNHEY and CDR2 SVGAGI. The CDR3 nucleotides read TGTGCCAGCAGGGTCGCGGGTAACCCCTCCTACGAGCAGTACTTC. Its protein product is CASRVAGNPSYEQYF.

The rearrangement uses TRBV19 and TRBJ1-6, with D uncertain. Trimming cost V 4 bases and J 3 bases, with 7 bases left between them. This CDR3 comprises 14 residues. Germline CDR1 LNHDA, CDR2 SQIVND (reference sequence). Here the CDR3 reads CASSTTSYNSPLHF. CDR3 sequence (DNA): TGTGCCAGTAGTACCACGAGCTATAATTCACCCCTCCACTTT.

This clone was found once. The CDR3 DNA is TGCGCCAGCACTCAAGACAGGGCGCAAGAGACCCAGTACTTC. Translated: CASTQDRAQETQYF. This chain links TRBV5-1 with TRBJ2-5; TRBD1 aligns across 7 bases. Germline V gene lookup returns CDR1 SGHRS and CDR2 YFSETQ. CDR3 size: 14 residues. V lost 6 bases, J lost 2 bases, and 7 bases stayed unmatched.

This clone has a handful of counts. The chain employs TRBV6-6 and TRBJ2-7, with a weak D call TRBD2 (6 bases). Between the trimmed V and J ends, which lost 3 bases and 2 bases, there was a span of 11 bases. The CDR3 is 14 residues long. CDR1 and CDR2 (germline): MNHNY, SVGAGI (reference sequence). Here the CDR3 reads CASSYGGAPYEQYF. CDR3 bases: TGTGCCAGCAGTTATGGAGGGGCACCCTACGAGCAGTACTTC.

The chain has TRBV6-5 and TRBJ2-2; D remains ambiguous. Trimming removed 2 bases from V and 1 base from J, with 8 bases in between. The germline V gene encodes CDR1 MNHEY and CDR2 SVGAGI. This CDR3 spans 15 amino acids. In DNA form, the CDR3 reads TGTGCCAGCAGTTACGGCCCGGGGAACACCGGGGAGCTGTTTTTT. Its translation: CASSYGPGNTGELFF.

This rearrangement joins TRBV4-3 to TRBJ1-4; D gene ambiguous. Looked up from germline, CDR1 is LGHNA and CDR2 is YSLEER. V was pared by 0 bases and J by 8 bases, with 16 bases between. The CDR3 has 16 residues. The CDR3 DNA reads TGCGCCAGCAGCCAAGATCCGTCGGGGATTCAGGAAAAACTGTTTTTT. Residues: CASSQDPSGIQEKLFF.

Concerning this clone: The DNA is omitted, as the CDR3 cannot be located on it reliably, and the CDR3 follows TCRdb's listing. The rearrangement joins TRBV6-2 or TRBV6-3 to TRBJ1-5. The CDR3 numbers 18 amino acids, ends counted. CDR1 and CDR2 from the germline V gene are MNHEY and SVGEGT. CDR3 residues: CASSFLAGRVVSNQPQHF.

The gene calls are TRBV6-6 and TRBJ1-4; 10 nucleotides line up with TRBD1. Unmatched junction bases numbered 2, after V lost 2 bases and J lost 5 bases. Germline lookup yields CDR1 MNHNY and CDR2 SVGAGI (reference sequence). The CDR3 has 15 residues. CDR3 amino acids: CASSYPGQGNEKLFF. The CDR3 nucleotides read TGTGCCAGCAGTTACCCGGGACAGGGGAATGAAAAACTGTTTTTT.